This T cell receptor (beta chain) was sequenced in a study of identical twins (dated by TCRdb to the mid-2010s). Notes on the research overall: To test whether fetal clonotypes persist, this study deep-sequenced TCR alpha and beta repertoires from monozygotic twins, from unrelated adults of various ages, and from cord blood. To rule out contamination, replicate twin experiments were performed at different times with different library preparation protocols.

This clonotype has at least ten counts. The specificity of this receptor is unknown. No much larger clone is present one base from it, and per-base qualities are unavailable. Library prep was done by 5' RACE. TCRdb records Illumina HiSeq 2000 as the sequencer. Template switching introduced a universal primer binding site; the final cDNA contained a unique molecular identifier, enabling accurate counting of TCR cDNA molecules. Specific primers in the conserved constant-segment region were used to synthesize first-strand cDNA for the TCR alpha and beta chains. Each cDNA library was double barcoded, with a SMART-Mk sample barcode plus Illumina barcodes, to control for contamination. TruSeq adapter sequences and Illumina sample barcodes were added in two successive PCR steps. TCR alpha and beta cDNA libraries were sequenced on the Illumina HiSeq platform with custom primers. The original pipeline was this. Raw reads were processed with MiGEC to extract unique molecular identifiers, and MiXCR was used to determine CDR3 positions. Recombination models were inferred per individual with the repgenHMM and IGoR tools using an EM algorithm. The analysis of shared clonotypes was done with the tcR package in R, with sharing normalized by the product of cloneset sizes. To study raw recombination free of thymic and clonal selection effects, out-of-frame nonproductive sequences were analyzed. Starting from the raw public reads, TCRdb applied fastp trimming at Q25, assembled clones with MiXCR and retained in-frame beta chains. Rows matching on CDR3 protein sequence are summarized as one entry with the most common DNA and genes. These V and J calls originate from TCRdb's pipeline instead of the authors' own analysis. The sample includes hundreds of thousands of distinct CDR3 sequences, with around 8.6% observed a single time. The top ten hold 0.98% of the sample.

Every donor in the study was a healthy Caucasian. The twin cohort comprised three pairs of female monozygotic twins, all aged roughly 18 to 30 years. Peripheral blood mononuclear cells were used as the source from which RNA for TCR libraries was isolated. The paper as a whole reports these results and caveats: Conclusions relied on cross-sectional statistical analysis, since the same donors could not be followed over many years. Compared with coincidental sharing between unrelated individuals, an excess of low generation-probability sequences was observed among out-of-frame TCR alpha sequences shared between twins. Recombination models systematically underestimated out-of-frame TCR alpha sharing in monozygotic twins but agreed with sharing between unrelated individuals. Abundant cord blood beta clonotypes carried fewer insertions; young adult naive repertoires showed a weaker similar trend, while memory repertoires showed none. Zero-insertion analyses could be partly confounded by invariant T cells such as MAIT and iNKT, though diverse VJ usage argued against such confounding for most clonotypes. Excess twin sharing in beta out-of-frame sequences was weaker because fewer shared sequences lowered the signal-to-noise ratio.

From the germline V gene, CDR1 is SNHLY and CDR2 is FYNNEI. At the junction V is shortened by 7 bases and J by 2 bases; bases outside the gene matches: 9. The CDR3 holds 16 amino acids from the cysteine to the phenylalanine. The DNA shown is the 48-base CDR3, in frame from base 1. The data were also submitted as part of a second study, on yellow fever vaccine responses in identical twins. Per that second paper: According to the authors, the vaccine-induced T cell response in identical twins seemed to be partly convergent and partly specific to each individual. Focusing on identical twins, the study followed the T cell clones that responded to the vaccine, and did so with precision.

Sequencing input: PBMCs. This clonotype originated in a woman aged 18 to 35 in good health. The chain links TRBV2 with TRBJ2-7; TRBD1 agrees with 12 junctional bases. The CDR3 reads CASKRDRGPVAYEQYF. The nucleotide sequence is given as TGTGCCAGCAAAAGGGACAGGGGGCCCGTCGCCTACGAGCAGTACTTC.